The rows below give T cell receptor beta chains drawn from one sample of a study of identical twins. TCRdb independently ran MiXCR on the 5' RACE reads; one entry per CDR3 protein. This sample yields about 900,000 distinct CDR3 sequences, of which around an eighth are seen a single time; 1.5% to 2% belongs to the top ten. The data also belong to a second study, concerning yellow fever vaccine responses in identical twins.

What was sequenced was PBMCs. The receptors derive from a woman aged 18 to 35 in good health. CDR3s include the opening cysteine and the closing phenylalanine or tryptophan. A D gene is named only where the DNA matches it firmly. Not every row has a clone size; where given, it reads once, few, many or a size class.

>TRBD1|TRBV5-1|few|TRBJ1-5
CASSLQGDSNQPQHF
TGCGCCAGCAGCTTGCAGGGGGATAGCAATCAGCCCCAGCATTTT
>-|TRBV20-1|few|TRBJ2-3
CSARDPLGPGLTDTQYF
TGCAGTGCTAGAGATCCCCTCGGGCCAGGCCTCACAGATACGCAGTATTTT
>TRBD2|TRBV2|few|TRBJ2-3
CASQNTPIAGAVGDTQYF
TGTGCCAGCCAAAATACCCCCATAGCGGGAGCGGTTGGTGATACGCAGTATTTT
>TRBD1|TRBV5-5|few|TRBJ1-2
CASSVLQGADGYTF
TGTGCCAGCAGCGTACTACAGGGGGCGGATGGCTACACCTTC
>TRBD1|TRBV6-1|many|TRBJ1-2
CASRGTGEYGYTF
TGTGCCAGCAGGGGGACAGGGGAGTATGGCTACACCTTC
>TRBD2|TRBV3-1|-|TRBJ2-1
CASSQDPVLAGFSYNEQFF
TGTGCCAGCAGCCAAGACCCTGTACTAGCGGGTTTTTCCTACAATGAGCAGTTCTTC
>-|TRBV12-3/TRBV12-4|few|TRBJ1-2
CASSSERGGYTF
TGTGCCAGCAGTTCCGAAAGGGGAGGCTACACCTTC
>TRBD1|TRBV24-1|-|TRBJ1-5
CATSQTGNHGQPQHF
TGTGCCACCAGCCAGACAGGGAATCACGGTCAGCCCCAGCATTTT
>TRBD2|TRBV7-7|-|TRBJ2-3
CASSLSSGSGDTQYF
TGTGCCAGCAGCTTAAGTAGCGGGAGCGGCGATACGCAGTATTTT
>-|TRBV28|-|TRBJ2-7
CASSLLRPGTYEQYF
TGTGCCAGCAGTTTATTGCGTCCGGGCACCTACGAGCAGTACTTC